The 9 T cell receptor beta chains listed next were all sequenced from one sample in a study of blood T cell repertoires in COVID-19 (dated by TCRdb to 2018 to 2021). Library preparation employed the immunoSEQ multiplex PCR assay. Drawn from immuneACCESS, this table holds only the in-frame rearrangements with V and J called that TCRdb kept. Clones are partly lost; checked studies trace under half to an unresolved V gene and leave the rest unexplained. Recorded for this sample are under 300,000 clones; roughly 80% of them occurred a single time. Of the sample, roughly 3.2% falls within the top ten clones. Material: peripheral blood. Receptor source: a woman aged 18-29 years with acute or convalescent COVID-19.

The CDR3 region is CASSLGAGVRTGELFF. The CDR3 region has the DNA TGTGCCAGCAGCTTGGGAGCGGGAGTACGGACCGGGGAGCTGTTTTTT. The chain carries TRBV7-9 and TRBJ2-2, with 8 bases that match TRBD2. The CDR3 is 16 amino acids. The trim removed 3 bases at V and 5 bases at J, leaving 8 bases unmatched. Germline V gives CDR1 SEHNR, CDR2 FQNEAQ (reference sequence).

The CDR3 spells CASSLLQGGRYGYTF. In DNA form, the CDR3 reads TGTGCCAGCAGCTTATTACAGGGGGGGCGATATGGCTACACCTTC. This chain connects TRBV11-2 to TRBJ1-2; 8 bases agree with TRBD1. Germline CDR1 is SGHAT and CDR2 is FQNNGV. The CDR3 covers 15 residues. Unmatched junction bases numbered 7, after V lost 2 bases and J lost 5 bases. The full variable domain, with the rest looked up from reference TRBV11-2 and TRBJ1-2, is EAGVAQSPRYKIIEKRQSVAFWCNPISGHATLYWYQQILGQGPKLLIQFQNNGVVDDSQLPKDRFSAERLKGVDSTLKIQPAKLEDSAVYLCASSLLQGGRYGYTFGSGTRLTVV.

This CDR3 is CSASWAGQNQPQHF. The CDR3 DNA reads TGCAGTGCTAGTTGGGCAGGCCAAAATCAGCCCCAGCATTTT. This sequence joins TRBV20-1 and TRBJ1-5; D uncertain. The CDR3 contains 14 residues. V shed 3 bases and J shed 4 bases, with 13 bases lying between them. Per the germline V gene, CDR1 is DFQATT and CDR2 is SNEGSKA (reference sequence).

The rearrangement uses TRBV19 and TRBJ2-1, with 9 bases aligning to TRBD2. V was pared by 7 bases and J by 0 bases, with 7 bases of the junction left unmatched. The CDR3 is 16 amino acids. The V gene's germline CDR1 is LNHDA and CDR2 SQIVND (reference sequence). The CDR3 nucleotides are TGTGCCAGTAAAACTAGCGGGCCTAGCTCCTACAATGAGCAGTTCTTC. Translated, it gives CASKTSGPSSYNEQFF.

The chain is built from TRBV6-6 and TRBJ1-6; TRBD1 matches at 9 bases. J gave up 6 bases and V 7 bases, and 7 bases lay outside the gene matches. This CDR3 is 15 amino acids long. Germline V lookup: CDR1 MNHNY, CDR2 SVGAGI (reference sequence). CDR3 sequence: CASTTGTGINSPLHF. CDR3 DNA sequence: TGTGCCAGCACCACAGGGACAGGGATTAATTCACCCCTCCACTTT.

The chain has TRBV10-3 and TRBJ2-3; the D is unclear. V dropped 3 bases and J dropped 4 bases, with 14 bases sitting between them. The germline CDR1 and CDR2 sequences are ENHRY and SYGVKD. The length of the CDR3 is 15 residues. The CDR3 nucleotides read TGTGCCATCAGTGATACCAGGAACCTGGCAGATACGCAGTATTTT. Protein: CAISDTRNLADTQYF.

The chain uses TRBV5-4 and TRBJ1-1; D call uncertain. Germline V gene lookup returns CDR1 SGHNT and CDR2 YYREEE (reference sequence). The CDR3 covers 12 residues. V lost 0 bases and J 10 bases, leaving 10 bases between the germline ends. The DNA of the CDR3 is TGTGCCAGCAGCTTGGGGGCCCTTGGAGCTTTCTTT. Amino acids: CASSLGALGAFF.

This clone has only one observation. This CDR3 reads CSVEVRRDNEQFF. The DNA of the CDR3 is TGCAGCGTTGAAGTTCGGCGGGACAATGAGCAGTTCTTC. The chain has TRBV29-1 and TRBJ2-1; a possible D gene is TRBD2 (5 bases). CDR1 and CDR2 (germline): SQVTM, ANQGSEA. The CDR3 extends over 13 amino acids. V shed 1 base and J shed 5 bases, with 9 bases lying between them.

The chain carries TRBV4-3 and TRBJ1-1; D is undetermined. CDR1 and CDR2 from the germline V gene are LGHNA and YSLEER. Trimming took 0 bases from V and 0 from J, leaving 8 bases between them. The CDR3 totals 15 residues. CDR3 DNA: TGCGCCAGCAGCCAAGAAGCCGAAGTGAACACTGAAGCTTTCTTT. It codes for CASSQEAEVNTEAFF.